Only a few counts were recorded for the clone carrying this T cell receptor (beta chain). Its antigen is not identified. Peripheral blood genomic DNA, not sorted cells or RNA, was the template. This specimen comes from a study of T cell repertoires in aging, cancer and after chemotherapy. Looking at the study overall: Healthy donor repertoires were recorded over several months to years and showed clear clonal overlap.

The V end was cut by 0 bases, the J end by 7 bases, with 13 bases between. Germline values: CDR1 SGHKS, CDR2 YYEKEE (reference sequence). The CDR3 covers 15 residues. Multiplex touch-down PCR with TRB-A/B primers amplified rearranged V-D-J TRB sequences. A single record per CDR3 protein comes from TCRdb applying MiXCR to the multiplex PCR reads. The sample records approximately 9,700 distinct CDR3 sequences, approximately 40% being singletons. Study-level points and caveats: Rebound thymic output was suggested by rising median generation probability during chemotherapy in each cancer cohort.

Sequencing used blood. V usage is TRBV5-5 and J usage is TRBJ1-4; possible D gene TRBD1, 5 bases. The source of this sequence is a human donor in good health. CDR3 DNA: TGTGCCAGCAGCTTGGTGGGACTTCGGGGTGAAAAACTGTTTTTT. Protein product: CASSLVGLRGEKLFF.